This T cell receptor (beta chain) was captured in a study of beta chain features in type 1 diabetes. The authors reverse transcribed all of the isolated RNA, so sequencing captured expressed TCRB transcripts. TCRdb's table, derived via immunoSEQ multiplex PCR, lists solely in-frame clones and lacks some. This table has 500,000 to 650,000 clones, roughly 12% appearing once. Broader study findings: TCRB CDR3s from Type 1 diabetes patients were moderately but significantly shorter in all four CD4+ subsets.

Points on this clone: Its antigen is not identified.

Source material: naive CD4+ T cells from blood. This TCR was recovered from a man aged 25 to 45 with type 1 diabetes.

CDR3 loop: CASSLERRPNIQYF. Written as DNA, the CDR3 is TGTGCCAGCAGCTTAGAGCGGCGCCCTAACATTCAGTACTTC. This sequence joins TRBV7-2 and TRBJ2-4, with D possibly being TRBD2 (5 bases). V lost 1 base and J 7 bases, leaving 11 bases between the germline ends. Per germline, CDR1 SGHTA and CDR2 FQGNSA. The CDR3 has 14 amino acids.